Listed below are T cell receptor beta chains from one sample, sequenced in a study of blood T cell repertoires in COVID-19. Data came from immunoSEQ multiplex PCR; TCRdb stores just in-frame clones and leaves some out. Of 45,000 to 65,000 clones in the sample, more than 80% were seen once. The material sequenced was peripheral blood. The origin of the receptors is a woman aged 55-69 years with acute or convalescent COVID-19. Each CDR3 is given with its conserved first and last residue. D genes are given only for firm matches. Size values are once, few and many counts, or a class for expanded clones, and some rows have none.

abundance | j_gene | v_gene | d_gene | CDR3nt | CDR3aa
NA | TRBJ1-4 | TRBV21-1 | NA | TGTGCCAGCAGCAAAGAATCATTGGTCCTCACCATCCTAAATGAAAAACTGTTTTTT | CASSKESLVLTILNEKLFF
NA | TRBJ2-1 | TRBV5-1 | TRBD1 | TGCGCCAGCAGCTTGACCAGGGGGCGGGGTGAGCAGTTCTTC | CASSLTRGRGEQFF
NA | TRBJ1-1 | TRBV30 | TRBD1 | TGTGCCTGGAGGACATGGACAGGGCCTATGAACACTGAAGCTTTCTTT | CAWRTWTGPMNTEAFF
NA | TRBJ2-7 | TRBV11-2 | NA | TGTGCCAGCAGCGGATCCTCCGCAGGGCCCAGGTGGGCGCAGTACTTC | CASSGSSAGPRWAQYF
NA | TRBJ1-3 | TRBV7-2 | TRBD1 | TGTGCCAGCAGCCCGGACAGGGGGCAAGGAAACACCATATATTTT | CASSPDRGQGNTIYF
once | TRBJ1-3 | TRBV6-5 | NA | TGTGCCAGCAGGAAAGCAGGGATCTCTGGAAACACCATATATTTT | CASRKAGISGNTIYF
NA | TRBJ2-7 | TRBV14 | NA | TGTGCCAGCAGCCAAGATGAGGCCTTACCCTACGAGCAGTACTTC | CASSQDEALPYEQYF
NA | TRBJ1-6 | TRBV3-1/TRBV3-2 | NA | TGTGCCAGCAGCCAAGGAGCGACCTCACCCCTCCACTTT | CASSQGATSPLHF
once | TRBJ1-1 | TRBV18 | TRBD1 | TGTGCCAGCTCAGAGACAGGGGCCCTGAACACTGAAGCTTTCTTT | CASSETGALNTEAFF
NA | TRBJ2-2 | TRBV7-2 | NA | TGTGCCAGCAGCCCAGCGCCGAACACCGGGGAGCTGTTTTTT | CASSPAPNTGELFF
NA | TRBJ1-1 | TRBV4-1 | TRBD1 | TGCGCCAGCAGCCAGGGGACAGGGCTTAGCGCTGAAGCTTTCTTT | CASSQGTGLSAEAFF
NA | TRBJ2-7 | TRBV20-1 | TRBD1 | TGCAGTGCTTCCCGGGACAGGGAGTACTTC | CSASRDREYF
NA | TRBJ2-6 | TRBV7-8 | TRBD1 | TGTGCCAGCAGCTTCCGGGACAGGGTTTTATCTGGGGCCAACGTCCTGACTTTC | CASSFRDRVLSGANVLTF
NA | TRBJ1-5 | TRBV19 | NA | TGTGCCAGTAGTATATCTGATCAGCCCCAGCATTTT | CASSISDQPQHF
NA | TRBJ2-3 | TRBV30 | TRBD1 | TGTGCCTGGAGTCCCGGACAGGGGTTCTTCGATACGCAGTATTTT | CAWSPGQGFFDTQYF
medium-sized | TRBJ2-7 | TRBV4-1 | TRBD2 | TGCGCCAGCGCCTCGGGACTAAGAAATGGAGAGCAGTACTTC | CASASGLRNGEQYF